The entry below gives a single T cell receptor (beta chain) sequence along with its context. Only in-frame clones appear in the TCRdb table, and some are missing; sequencing was by immunoSEQ multiplex PCR. Of 250,000 to 300,000 clones detected, 84% appear once; the ten largest clones hold over 4%. This record comes from a study of blood T cell repertoires in COVID-19. This CDR3 region has 18 residues. The germline CDR1 and CDR2 sequences are MGHRA and YSYEKL. V shed 2 bases and J 5 bases; nucleotides not matched to a gene: 13. The genes are TRBV4-1 and TRBJ2-1, with TRBD2 matching 9 bases. The receptor comes from a man aged 25-45 years with acute COVID-19. The specimen sequenced was PBMCs or T cells enriched from blood (not recorded which). CDR3 loop: CASSQHLGGASGDNEQFF. The CDR3, as DNA: TGCGCCAGCAGCCAACACCTGGGTGGGGCTAGCGGGGACAATGAGCAGTTCTTC.